A single T cell receptor beta chain is shown here with its context. This sample is drawn from a study of blood T cell repertoires in COVID-19. V was pared by 6 bases and J by 1 base, with 6 bases of the junction left unmatched. Per the germline V gene, CDR1 is SGHAT and CDR2 is FQDESV (reference sequence). The CDR3 covers 16 residues. Some clones are missing from TCRdb's copy, which holds only in-frame ones; the method was immunoSEQ multiplex PCR. Altogether 100,000 or so clones are present, 75% to 85% being singletons, with the ten largest covering approximately 13%. The specimen sequenced was peripheral blood. The TCR comes from a human donor in a cohort sampled during active COVID-19. The gene calls are TRBV11-1 and TRBJ2-1; 10 bases are shared with TRBD1. The CDR3 region has the DNA TGTGCCAGCAGTTCGAGACAGGGGGCTTCCTACAATGAGCAGTTCTTC. It encodes CASSSRQGASYNEQFF.